This TCR beta chain came from a study of blood T cell repertoires in COVID-19. The table came from immunoSEQ multiplex PCR; TCRdb's copy has only in-frame clones and leaves some out. The sample carries about 190,000 clones, approximately 84% recorded once. Donors were grouped by their self-reported clinical history. Germline lookup yields CDR1 KGHSH and CDR2 LQKENI. The CDR3 is made up of 14 amino acids. Trimming cost V 0 bases and J 4 bases, with 7 bases left between them. The chain is built from TRBV18 and TRBJ1-5; unclear D gene. The receptor comes from a woman in her thirties who had recovered from COVID-19. The sequenced sample consisted of PBMCs or T cells enriched from blood (not recorded which). The DNA of the CDR3 is TGTGCCAGCTCACCACCGGAGGTAAATCAGCCCCAGCATTTT. It translates to CASSPPEVNQPQHF.